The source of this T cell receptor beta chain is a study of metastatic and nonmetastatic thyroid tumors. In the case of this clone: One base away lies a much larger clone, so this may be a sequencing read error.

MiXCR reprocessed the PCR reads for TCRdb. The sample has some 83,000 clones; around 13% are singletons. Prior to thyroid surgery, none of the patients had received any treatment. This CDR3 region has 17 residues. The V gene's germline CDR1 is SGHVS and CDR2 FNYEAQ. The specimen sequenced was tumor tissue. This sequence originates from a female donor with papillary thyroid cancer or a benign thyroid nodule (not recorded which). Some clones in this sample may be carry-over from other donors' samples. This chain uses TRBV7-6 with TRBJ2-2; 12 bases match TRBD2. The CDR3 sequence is CASSLDTLAGGPGDLFF. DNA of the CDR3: TGTGCCAGCAGCTTAGATACCCTAGCGGGAGGGCCCGGGGATCTGTTTTTT.